This T cell receptor beta chain was profiled in a study of blood T cell repertoires in COVID-19. The data were produced by immunoSEQ multiplex PCR, yet TCRdb's version contains in-frame clones alone and is incomplete. The table lists fewer than 250,000 clones, 88% of them singletons, with roughly 4.7% in the top ten. In germline, CDR1 is MNHEY, CDR2 SMNVEV (reference sequence). V was pared by 2 bases and J by 2 bases, with 19 bases between. There are 17 residues in the CDR3. The sample comprised peripheral blood. The V call is TRBV27, the J call TRBJ2-7; D is unclear. This clonotype was sampled from a human donor in a cohort sampled during active COVID-19. The CDR3 sequence: CASSLHATLRLPYEQYF. The CDR3 DNA reads TGTGCCAGCAGTTTACACGCCACCCTGAGACTCCCCTACGAGCAGTACTTC.